Shown below are 18 T cell receptor beta chains from a single sample sequenced in a study of Ad26.COV2.S vaccination and SARS-CoV-2 variants. Sequencing was performed with immunoSEQ multiplex PCR; in TCRdb, only in-frame clones are kept and a portion is missing. Of about 370,000 clones listed, approximately 91% were seen once; the top ten hold around 1.8%. The sample's treatment: some 19 received Ad26.COV2.S at low or high dose, single or two shots; roughly five received placebo; per-sample allocation not given. Repertoires come from day 63 after the first vaccine or placebo injection. Specimen: peripheral blood, collected in a trial of Ad26.COV2.S vaccine versus placebo. All receptors come from a person aged 18-60 years who received the Ad26.COV2.S COVID-19 vaccine or a placebo.

The chain links TRBV24-1 to TRBJ2-1, with TRBD2 matching over 12 bases. Per germline, CDR1 KGHDR and CDR2 SFDVKD. This CDR3 is built from 17 residues. After removal of 9 bases from V and 16 bases from J, the junction contained 24 bases not matched to a gene. The CDR3 DNA reads as TGTGCCACCGCCGGGACACCTGGACTAGCGGGGTATCGAACGGATTTCTTC. Amino acids: CATAGTPGLAGYRTDFF.

This clone came up a few times. V and J are TRBV28 and TRBJ2-3; weak D call: TRBD2 (5 bases). This CDR3 is built from 16 residues. V lost 5 bases, J lost 5 bases, and 20 bases lay in between. Looked up from germline, CDR1 is MDHEN and CDR2 is SYDVKM. The DNA for the CDR3 is TGTGCCAGCAGTCCAACGGGGAGTAGTATGGTAGATACGCAGTATTTT. This codes for CASSPTGSSMVDTQYF. Looking up the rest from reference TRBV28 and TRBJ2-3 gives the full variable domain: DVKVTQSSRYLVKRTGEKVFLECVQDMDHENMFWYRQDPGLGLRLIYFSYDVKMKEKGDIPEGYSVSREKKERFSLILESASTNQTSMYLCASSPTGSSMVDTQYFGPGTRLTVL.

The genes are TRBV19 and TRBJ1-2, with a weak D call TRBD1 (6 bases). The CDR3 sequence is 20 residues long. CDR1 and CDR2 from the germline V gene are LNHDA and SQIVND (reference sequence). V dropped 5 bases and J dropped 1 base, with 29 bases sitting between them. The CDR3 region is CASSHGTFGGAKRDNYGYTF. The CDR3 bases are TGTGCCAGTAGTCATGGGACATTCGGAGGAGCTAAGAGGGATAACTATGGCTACACCTTC.

V and J are TRBV5-4 and TRBJ2-7; weak D call: TRBD2 (6 bases). V was pared by 4 bases and J by 3 bases, with 11 bases between. This CDR3 is 13 amino acids long. Germline V gives CDR1 SGHNT, CDR2 YYREEE (reference sequence). In DNA, the CDR3 is TGTGCCAGCAGCCCGGAGGGCCGCTACGAGCAGTACTTC. It specifies CASSPEGRYEQYF.

The chain joins TRBV24-1 to TRBJ2-3; 7 bases match TRBD2. Germline V CDR1 and CDR2: KGHDR, SFDVKD. V lost 3 bases and J lost 3; bases outside the gene matches: 2. This CDR3 is 14 amino acids long. CDR3 sequence: CATSDPGRTDTQYF. CDR3 nucleotides: TGTGCCACCAGTGATCCCGGGAGGACAGATACGCAGTATTTT.

This chain joins TRBV19 and TRBJ1-2, with a tentative D call TRBD1 (6 bases). The length of the CDR3 is 15 residues. The germline CDR1 and CDR2 sequences are LNHDA and SQIVND (reference sequence). Deletions cut 7 bases from V and 3 bases from J, with 18 bases between. The CDR3 DNA is TGTGCCAGTAAGACAAAGCGGGGGGCGGACTATGGCTACACCTTC. Translation gives CASKTKRGADYGYTF.

This chain connects TRBV4-2 to TRBJ1-2; 9 nucleotides match TRBD1. The V gene's germline CDR1 is LGHNA and CDR2 YNFKEQ. V lost 5 bases to trimming and J lost 3 bases; unmatched junction nucleotides: 4. The CDR3 has 14 amino acids. The DNA for the CDR3 is TGTGCCAGCAGCTTACAGGGGGCCGACTATGGCTACACCTTC. Translation: CASSLQGADYGYTF.

The chain couples TRBV2 to TRBJ1-4, with D uncertain. Germline V gene lookup returns CDR1 SNHLY and CDR2 FYNNEI. V gave up 6 bases and J gave up 4 bases, with 9 bases separating them. The CDR3 is 13 residues long. The CDR3 region has the DNA TGTGCCAGCAGATGGCGGAGTAATGAAAAACTGTTTTTT. Protein product: CASRWRSNEKLFF.

This chain links TRBV4-1 with TRBJ2-1, with no clear D. Germline V gives CDR1 MGHRA, CDR2 YSYEKL. This CDR3 comprises 15 residues. The V gene lost 0 bases and the J gene lost 9 bases, with 15 bases spanning the gap. CDR3 loop: CASSQEVLVVTEQFF. The CDR3 DNA reads TGCGCCAGCAGCCAAGAAGTTTTAGTGGTGACTGAGCAGTTCTTC.

The chain employs TRBV28 and TRBJ1-2; 8 bases fit TRBD1. CDR1 is MDHEN and CDR2 is SYDVKM in the germline V gene. V lost 1 base, J lost 6 bases, and 16 bases stayed unmatched. The CDR3 has 18 amino acids. This CDR3 is CASSLFGQPRGRVDGYTF. The CDR3 nucleotides read TGTGCCAGCAGTTTATTCGGTCAACCCAGGGGGCGGGTCGATGGCTACACCTTC.

The V gene is TRBV11-2, the J gene TRBJ2-5; D may match TRBD1 or TRBD2 (5 bases each). Germline-derived CDR1 and CDR2 are SGHAT and FQNNGV. The V and J ends lost 3 bases and 5 bases respectively, with 10 bases between them. The CDR3 is 13 amino acids. As DNA, the CDR3 is TGTGCCAGCAGCTTGGGACGAAAGGAGACCCAGTACTTC. It is translated as CASSLGRKETQYF.

This clone was seen more than once but under ten times. V gene TRBV29-1 combines with J gene TRBJ2-3; 7 positions agree with TRBD2. The V gene end was trimmed by 4 bases and the J gene end by 4 bases; junction bases not matched to a gene: 8. The length of the CDR3 is 14 residues. Germline CDR1 and CDR2: SQVTM and ANQGSEA. The CDR3 loop is CSVGSGAWADTQYF. CDR3 DNA: TGCAGCGTTGGAAGCGGGGCGTGGGCAGATACGCAGTATTTT.

The sample holds a few counts of this clone. CDR3 DNA: TGCGCCAGCAGCTTGGCCGGGGACAGAAGGTATAATTCACCCCTCCACTTT. It is translated as CASSLAGDRRYNSPLHF. The V call is TRBV5-1, the J call TRBJ1-6, with 7 bases matching TRBD1. V lost 0 bases to trimming and J lost 4 bases; unmatched junction nucleotides: 7. In germline, CDR1 is SGHRS, CDR2 YFSETQ. The CDR3 has 17 amino acids.

The chain couples TRBV2 to TRBJ2-3; D perhaps matches TRBD2 (5 bases). Germline lookup yields CDR1 SNHLY and CDR2 FYNNEI. This CDR3 is built from 15 residues. V was pared by 8 bases and J by 5 bases, with 20 bases between. The DNA of the CDR3 is TGTGCCAGCTATCCGGACTCCCCTCCCGGAGATACGCAGTATTTT. Translated, it gives CASYPDSPPGDTQYF.

V and J are TRBV21-1 and TRBJ2-1; the D call TRBD2 from the table was never checked on the DNA. TRBV21-1 is noted as a pseudogene. The CDR3 contains 18 residues. As DNA, the CDR3 is TGTGCCAGCAGCAAACCGAAGTTTAGCGTTAGCTCCTACAATGAGCAGTTCTTC. The encoded protein is CASSKPKFSVSSYNEQFF.

For this clone: Distinct nucleotide sequences in the sample also encode this CDR3. This chain uses TRBV7-9 with TRBJ2-1, with D hard to call. The CDR3 is 13 amino acids. The germline V and J ends were trimmed by 5 bases and 5 bases, with 10 bases remaining between them. CDR1 is SEHNR, CDR2 FQNEAQ, per germline (reference sequence). Here the CDR3 DNA reads TGTGCCAGCAGCCTGGGCCGAGACAATGAGCAGTTCTTC. Residues: CASSLGRDNEQFF.

V gene TRBV3-1 (or the pseudogene TRBV3-2) combines with J gene TRBJ2-3, with D perhaps TRBD1 (6 bases). CDR3 length: 15 residues. With 1 base removed from V and 4 bases from J, the gap between germline ends came to 12 bases. Germline CDR1 is LGHDT and CDR2 is YNNKEL (reference sequence). CDR3 DNA: TGTGCCAGCAGCCAAGGCAGGGGATGGGCAGATACGCAGTATTTT. Its translation: CASSQGRGWADTQYF.

This chain links TRBV5-6 with TRBJ1-4; 8 bases fit TRBD1. The junction had 6 bases not matched to a gene; V was cut back by 3 bases and J by 8 bases. The CDR3 length is 14 residues. CDR1 is SGHDT and CDR2 is YYEEEE in the germline V gene. CDR3 protein: CASSYGQGGEKLFF. CDR3 bases: TGTGCCAGCAGCTATGGACAGGGTGGCGAAAAACTGTTTTTT.